The clone carrying this TCR beta chain was detected only a few times. As yet, its antigen is unknown. The method was immunoSEQ multiplex PCR; TCRdb's version includes in-frame clones alone and lacks a portion of them. The profile shows about 30,000 clones, roughly 80% of them singletons. The source of the sample is a study of T cells in narcolepsy. CDR3 size: 19 residues. Germline CDR1 MNHEY, CDR2 SMNVEV (reference sequence). J was trimmed by 0 bases and V by 7 bases; bases with no gene match: 12. Study outcomes and limitations: Same-patient CSF and blood CD4+ T cell clonotypes included HCRT-specific and TRIB2-specific autoreactive ones.

The clonotype comes from a human donor with narcolepsy. Sequencing was done on a sample of CD45RA- memory CD4+ T cells from PBMCs. The chain employs TRBV27 and TRBJ2-6, with TRBD2 matching 10 bases. CDR3 in DNA: TGTGCCAGCAAATGGGTAGCACTAGCGGGGACCTCTGGGGCCAACGTCCTGACTTTC. This sequence encodes CASKWVALAGTSGANVLTF.